This T cell receptor beta chain was identified in a study of CD8 T cells in ankylosing spondylitis. This clonotype was seen repeatedly, ten times or more. Germline assignment: CDR1 DFQATT and CDR2 SNEGSKA (reference sequence). Trimming took off 1 base at V and 0 bases at J, with 16 bases between the two ends. The CDR3 covers 18 residues. TCRdb redid the calling of the 5' RACE reads with MiXCR, one entry per CDR3 protein. The table has 300,000 to 400,000 distinct CDR3 sequences, approximately 22% seen once. Sequenced: blood, either unsorted or a sorted T cell fraction (not recorded which). The chain is built from TRBV20-1 and TRBJ1-6, with D perhaps TRBD1 (5 bases). The clonotype was recovered from a male donor with ankylosing spondylitis or in good health (not recorded which). CDR3 sequence reads: CSARGAGRTSSYNSPLHF. DNA of the CDR3: TGCAGTGCTAGAGGCGCGGGACGAACAAGCTCCTATAATTCACCCCTCCACTTT.